This record covers a single T cell receptor beta chain. Its antigen is currently unknown. These data belong to a study of regulatory T cells in long-lasting Graves disease. Whole-study results and caveats: TCR diversity was lower in persistent Graves' patients (versus newly diagnosed ones).

CDR3-region Arm-PCR and iRepertoire HTBI primers produced the TCR beta libraries. Via MiXCR, TCRdb re-called the multiplex PCR reads, giving one row per CDR3 protein. Seen here are around 340,000 distinct CDR3 sequences, about 20% observed once, and the top ten hold less than 35%. Time point described: persistent/refractory GD, antithyroid drugs over 5 years with positive TRAb. The TCR library was made from RNA extracted from PBMCs. Diagnosis followed American Thyroid Association guidelines for Graves' disease. This CDR3 is built from 15 residues. Trimming cost V 1 base and J 3 bases, with 9 bases left between them. Germline V gene sequence: CDR1 SGHTA, CDR2 FQGNSA.

The source material was peripheral blood mononuclear cells (PBMCs), sampled when the disease was refractory, from a patient treated with antithyroid drugs. The chain links TRBV7-2 to TRBJ1-4, with no clear D. The sequence was collected from a female donor with Graves disease. CDR3 loop: CASSLVGGANEKLFF. In DNA form, the CDR3 reads TGTGCCAGCAGCTTAGTAGGTGGGGCTAATGAAAAACTGTTTTTT.